A selection of T cell receptor beta chains follows, all from one sample in a study of OX40 agonist ivuxolimab in advanced cancers. Only in-frame clones appear in the TCRdb table, and some are missing; sequencing was by immunoSEQ multiplex PCR. The sample lists tens of thousands of clones; 88% were seen once. Sequenced material: CD4+ or CD8+ T cells sorted from blood, taken in a trial of the OX40 agonist ivuxolimab. All receptors derive from an adult with an advanced solid tumor such as melanoma, head and neck, liver or kidney cancer. CDR3s include the opening cysteine and the closing phenylalanine or tryptophan. D genes are given only for firm matches. Clone size is not always given. Where it is, it says once, few, many or a class for expanded clones.

>-|TRBV19|TRBJ2-3|-
TGTGCCAGTAGTATGAGGGCTAGCGTCACAGATACGCAGTATTTT
CASSMRASVTDTQYF
>-|TRBV30|TRBJ2-7|few
TGTGCCTGGAGTGTTTCATCGTCCTCCTACGAGCAGTACTTC
CAWSVSSSSYEQYF
>-|TRBV30|TRBJ2-7|-
TGTGCCTGGAGTATTAACCACTCGGGACTGCGCGTGGGGCAGTACTTC
CAWSINHSGLRVGQYF
>TRBD2|TRBV7-8|TRBJ2-1|-
TGTGCCAGCAGCCCCCGAAGCGGGAGTTACAATGAGCAGTTCTTC
CASSPRSGSYNEQFF
>-|TRBV6-6|TRBJ2-2|-
TGTGCCAGCACTCTGGTCAGCCTTTCGACCGGGGAGCTGTTTTTT
CASTLVSLSTGELFF
>TRBD1|TRBV19|TRBJ2-4|-
TGTGCCAGTGAGGCCAGGAAGGACAGGGGGCAAAACATTCAGTACTTC
CASEARKDRGQNIQYF
>TRBD2|TRBV7-2|TRBJ2-3|-
TGTGCCAGCAGCTCCCAGCGGGGGGGGTTGGATACGCAGTATTTT
CASSSQRGGLDTQYF
>-|TRBV4-3|TRBJ1-2|-
TGCGCCAGCAGCCACCCCGGGCATCCATTAGGCTACACCTTC
CASSHPGHPLGYTF
>-|TRBV27|TRBJ1-1|-
TGTGCCAGCAGTTTTTCAATTAGCACAGGTGTTCGGGAAGCTTTCTTT
CASSFSISTGVREAFF
>TRBD1|TRBV5-8|TRBJ2-6|-
TGTGCCAGCAGCTCCCGGGACAGGGTAGGGTCTGGGGCCAACGTCCTGACTTTC
CASSSRDRVGSGANVLTF
>-|TRBV11-3|TRBJ1-3|-
TGTGCCAGCAGCTTAGATGCTGGAAACACCATATATTTT
CASSLDAGNTIYF
>-|TRBV2|TRBJ2-5|-
TGTGCCAGCAGTGGGAGCACAGGCCCCTTGAGGTTAAGGACCCAGTACTTC
CASSGSTGPLRLRTQYF
>-|TRBV5-5|TRBJ2-7|-
TGTGCCAGCAGCCTAGCCGGGGTTAACTACGAGCAGTACTTC
CASSLAGVNYEQYF
>-|TRBV6-5|TRBJ2-3|once
TGTGCCAGCAGCTATTCTAGTTATAGCGATACGCAGTATTTT
CASSYSSYSDTQYF